This T cell receptor beta chain was identified in a study of radiotherapy plus CTLA-4 blockade in lung cancer (dated by TCRdb to between 2018 and 2020). As for the study more broadly: Among the enrolled patients, 18% had an objective response, and 31% reached disease control.

Focal radiation therapy combined with CTLA-4 blockade (ipilimumab) was tested in patients with chemo-refractory metastatic non-small-cell lung cancer. Beyond this particular receptor, the publication reports: TCR clones derived from tumors expanded in peripheral blood after treatment with radiotherapy and ipilimumab. The strongest predictors of response were reported to be early dynamic shifts in blood T cell clones along with a rise in serum interferon-beta following radiation.

Note on this clone: No antigen is known for it. No much larger clonotype is one base removed from it; base qualities were not supplied.

V was cut back by 2 bases and J by 2 bases, leaving a gap of 9 bases between them. The CDR3 spans 14 residues, from the cysteine through the phenylalanine. Left in the record is the CDR3 DNA by itself, 42 bases read in frame from the first base. CDR1 and CDR2 are drawn from the germline V gene: ENHRY, SYGVKD. Library generation was performed with the immunoSEQ multiplex PCR assay. Imported from immuneACCESS, the table was reduced by TCRdb to in-frame sequences with V and J called. These copies leave out some clones; in studies compared against another copy, an unresolved V gene accounts for under half, and the cause of the remainder is not known. For this sample the table gives roughly 62,000 clones, of which approximately 77% were detected only once. The ten top clones hold less than 5.5% of the sample.

Here the sequenced sample was peripheral blood, taken from a patient treated with radiotherapy plus ipilimumab. The V gene is TRBV10-3 and the J gene is TRBJ1-1, with the identity of the D gene unclear. This sequence was found in a human donor with non-small cell lung cancer who had a complete response to radiotherapy plus ipilimumab. The encoded CDR3 is CAISEGRINTEAFF. The DNA sequence reads TGTGCCATCAGTGAGGGCAGGATCAACACTGAAGCTTTCTTT.